These 4 T cell receptor beta chains were all obtained from the same sample, sequenced in a study of blood T cell repertoires in COVID-19. Sequencing was performed with immunoSEQ multiplex PCR; in TCRdb, only in-frame clones are kept and a portion is missing. The sample shows roughly 110,000 clones, about 64% of them seen only once. The sequenced material came from peripheral blood. These receptor sequences come from a human donor with acute or convalescent COVID-19. The donor label of this sample is uncertain.

The V gene is TRBV2, the J gene TRBJ2-2; 8 positions match TRBD2. With 6 bases clipped from V and 8 bases from J, the junction kept 11 bases outside the gene matches. The CDR3 totals 15 residues. Germline lookup yields CDR1 SNHLY and CDR2 FYNNEI. CDR3 DNA sequence: TGTGCCAGCAGGAGGTTAGCGGGACGTTTGGGGGAGCTGTTTTTT. Protein product: CASRRLAGRLGELFF.

The chain links TRBV2 to TRBJ1-2; 10 positions match TRBD1. Germline V gene lookup returns CDR1 SNHLY and CDR2 FYNNEI. Unmatched junction bases numbered 4, after V lost 5 bases and J lost 4 bases. The CDR3 contains 14 residues. CDR3 region: CASSSDRGIYGYTF. The CDR3 DNA reads TGTGCCAGCAGTTCGGACAGGGGGATCTATGGCTACACCTTC.

This clone was detected once. This chain uses TRBV19 with TRBJ2-4, with D perhaps TRBD1 (5 bases). Trimming took off 6 bases at V and 5 bases at J, with 8 bases between the two ends. Germline CDR1 and CDR2: LNHDA and SQIVND (reference sequence). This CDR3 has 12 amino acids. The CDR3 region is CASRQGQNIQYF. The CDR3 DNA follows: TGTGCCAGTAGGCAGGGCCAAAACATTCAGTACTTC.

This sequence joins TRBV7-9 and TRBJ1-6; the D is unclear. This CDR3 spans 13 amino acids. CDR1 SEHNR and CDR2 FQNEAQ come from the germline V gene (reference sequence). The V end lost 11 bases, the J end lost 6 bases, and 14 bases lay between the germline ends. CDR3 DNA sequence: TGTGCCGGAACGAGCGGGAGTAATTCACCCCTCCACTTT. Its translation is CAGTSGSNSPLHF.